The 2 T cell receptor beta chains given below trace back to one sample, sequenced in a study of T-cell reconstitution after alpha-beta-depleted transplantation in children. During its preparation, the TCRbeta library received unique molecular identifiers. In TCRdb, the PCR reads were re-called with MiXCR into one record per CDR3 protein. Seen here are about 600,000 distinct CDR3 sequences, 10% to 15% observed once, and the top ten hold around 2.2%. Source: PBMCs, mostly from graft donor cells, taken 360 days after TCRalphabeta/CD19-depleted stem cell transplant. The receptors shown here come from a male patient aged 10 to 17 who had a stem cell transplant for acute myeloid leukemia, so the T cells may come from the graft donor.

The chain uses TRBV20-1 and TRBJ2-3, with a possible D match to TRBD1 (5 bases). Germline V gives CDR1 DFQATT, CDR2 SNEGSKA (reference sequence). This CDR3 spans 13 amino acids. V lost 0 bases and J lost 4, with 8 bases in between. CDR3: CSARDRQSDTQYF. In DNA form, the CDR3 reads TGCAGTGCTAGAGATCGACAGTCAGATACGCAGTATTTT.

This chain connects TRBV20-1 to TRBJ2-3; D possibly uses TRBD1 or TRBD2 (6 bases each). Trimming pared 6 bases from V and 4 bases from J, leaving 14 bases between. Germline V CDR1 and CDR2: DFQATT, SNEGSKA (reference sequence). This CDR3 has 13 amino acids. The CDR3 coding sequence is TGCAGTGCCGCCAGGGGAGGAGCAGATACGCAGTATTTT. Its protein product is CSAARGGADTQYF.